This T cell receptor (beta chain) was retrieved from a study of blood T cell repertoires in COVID-19. Study information: Collection of acute and convalescent COVID-19 samples took place in the United States, Italy and Spain. Nucleic acid was either cDNA or gDNA, and it came from T cells, B-cell-depleted T cells, or PBMCs.

In the original analysis: From reference gene primer amplification, estimates of nucleated cell counts were derived. This table comes from immunoSEQ multiplex PCR, and its TCRdb copy is limited to in-frame clones, with some not included. V, J and clone size are taken as reported in that table, and D and trimming were inferred from the DNA itself. The sample consists of more than 95,000 clones, around 84% of them appearing once. Germline CDR1 is SGHRS and CDR2 is YFSETQ. This CDR3 spans 15 amino acids. Losses at the gene ends were 1 base for V and 3 bases for J; bases not matched to a gene: 3. What was sequenced was peripheral blood. The rearrangement links TRBV5-1 to TRBJ2-4, with 8 bases that match TRBD1. This TCR was sampled from a human donor in a cohort sampled during active COVID-19. Here the CDR3 DNA reads TGCGCCAGCAGCTTGAAGGGACAGGACAAAAACATTCAGTACTTC. This gives the protein CASSLKGQDKNIQYF.